This T cell receptor (beta chain) is drawn from a study of blood T cells in healthy people across ages. Next came a second PCR, run for roughly 6 to 11 cycles, which used a sample-barcoded 5' primer along with a J-beta primer mix. TCRdb recomputed calls from the 5' RACE reads with MiXCR, one row per CDR3 protein. The data show roughly 730,000 distinct CDR3 sequences, roughly 50% seen once. This CDR3 contains 13 residues. V was pared by 4 bases and J by 13 bases, with 17 bases between. Germline CDR1 ENHRY, CDR2 SYGVKD. The V and J genes are TRBV10-3 and TRBJ2-4, with D possibly matching TRBD1 (6 bases). The clonotype was recovered from a man aged 35 to 55 in good health. The sequenced sample consisted of blood. The CDR3, as DNA: TGTGCCATCAGTGCAGGACAGCAGTTAGAGCAGTACTTC. This sequence encodes CAISAGQQLEQYF.